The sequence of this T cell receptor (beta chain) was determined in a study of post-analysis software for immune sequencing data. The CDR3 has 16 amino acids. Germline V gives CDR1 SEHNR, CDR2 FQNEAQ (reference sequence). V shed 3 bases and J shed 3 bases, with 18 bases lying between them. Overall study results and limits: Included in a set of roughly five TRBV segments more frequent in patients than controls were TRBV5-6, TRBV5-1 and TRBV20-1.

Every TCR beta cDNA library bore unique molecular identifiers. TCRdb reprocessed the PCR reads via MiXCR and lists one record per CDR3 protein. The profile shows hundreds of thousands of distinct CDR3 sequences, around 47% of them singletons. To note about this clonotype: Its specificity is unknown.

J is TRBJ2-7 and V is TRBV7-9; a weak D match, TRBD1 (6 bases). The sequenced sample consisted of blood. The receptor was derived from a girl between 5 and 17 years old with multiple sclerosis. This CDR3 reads CASSFGLAGEHYEQYF. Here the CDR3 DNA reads TGTGCCAGCAGCTTTGGGTTAGCAGGGGAACACTACGAGCAGTACTTC.